This entry lists 19 T cell receptor beta chains sequenced from one sample in a study of control samples from healthy donors and cancer patients. Only in-frame clones appear in the TCRdb table, and some are missing; sequencing was by immunoSEQ multiplex PCR. The sample lists about 47,000 clones; 80% were seen once. Material: blood. The receptors derive from a man aged 70-80 years in good health.

CDR3 in amino acids: CAWSVSGLNTIYF. CDR3 coding DNA: TGTGCCTGGAGTGTAAGCGGTCTAAACACCATATATTTT. This chain links TRBV30 with TRBJ1-3; D not certain. The ends were cut back, 0 bases at V and 6 bases at J, with 9 bases in the middle. The germline V gene has CDR1 GTSNPN and CDR2 SVGIG (reference sequence). The CDR3 covers 13 residues.

The J gene is TRBJ1-6, the V gene TRBV7-2; unclear D gene. The V gene lost 0 bases and the J gene lost 9 bases, with 18 bases spanning the gap. Germline CDR1 and CDR2: SGHTA and FQGNSA. The CDR3 contains 17 residues. CDR3 in amino acids: CASSLAQAALEGSPLHF. CDR3 sequence (DNA): TGTGCCAGCAGCTTAGCGCAGGCCGCTCTTGAGGGTTCACCCCTCCACTTT. Filled out from reference TRBV7-2 and TRBJ1-6, the complete variable domain reads GAGVSQSPSNKVTEKGKDVELRCDPISGHTALYWYRQSLGQGLEFLIYFQGNSAPDKSGLPSDRFSAERTGGSVSTLTIQRTQQEDSAVYLCASSLAQAALEGSPLHFGNGTRLTVT.

This clone was seen a single time. The V gene is TRBV3-1 (or the pseudogene TRBV3-2), the J gene TRBJ2-5; 10 bases are a match to TRBD2. This CDR3 is built from 15 residues. Looked up from germline, CDR1 is LGHDT and CDR2 is YNNKEL (reference sequence). V lost 5 bases to trimming and J lost 5 bases; unmatched junction nucleotides: 8. The CDR3 sequence: CASSASGGAVETQYF. The CDR3 DNA reads TGTGCCAGCAGCGCTAGCGGGGGAGCCGTGGAGACCCAGTACTTC.

This clone appeared a few times. The DNA of the CDR3 is TGTGCCAGCAGTCCGGTGAGCTCCTACGAGCAGTACTTC. Translating it yields CASSPVSSYEQYF. V and J are TRBV7-9 and TRBJ2-7, with no clear D. Per the germline V gene, CDR1 is SEHNR and CDR2 is FQNEAQ (reference sequence). The CDR3 consists of 13 residues. Between the trimmed V and J ends, which lost 6 bases and 0 bases, there was a span of 9 bases.

The chain couples TRBV24-1 to TRBJ1-1; 8 bases map to TRBD1. This CDR3 spans 16 amino acids. The germline gives CDR1 KGHDR, CDR2 SFDVKD. V shed 5 bases, J shed 2 bases, and the junction held 9 bases outside the gene matches. CDR3 sequence reads: CATSVQGQGTNTEAFF. In nucleotides, the CDR3 is TGTGCCACCAGTGTCCAAGGACAGGGAACAAACACTGAAGCTTTCTTT.

V and J are TRBV11-2 and TRBJ2-7, with 11 bases identical to TRBD2. CDR1 SGHAT and CDR2 FQNNGV come from the germline V gene. The ends lost 4 bases at V and 5 bases at J; junction bases unmatched: 7. CDR3 length: 15 amino acids. The chain's CDR3 is CASSSLAGGPHEQYF. The CDR3 nucleotides are TGTGCCAGCAGCTCCTTAGCGGGAGGGCCCCACGAGCAGTACTTC.

This clone was observed a handful of times. The V call is TRBV2, the J call TRBJ1-5, with 7 bases aligning to TRBD1. This CDR3 is built from 14 residues. Trimming took 6 bases from V and 6 from J; bases not matched to a gene: 8. Germline loops: CDR1 SNHLY, CDR2 FYNNEI. This chain's CDR3 is CASRDGTVGQPQHF. Here the CDR3 DNA reads TGTGCCAGCAGGGACGGGACAGTCGGTCAGCCCCAGCATTTT.

The chain is built from TRBV5-1 and TRBJ1-1; D is unresolved. The CDR3 is made up of 14 amino acids. The germline V gene has CDR1 SGHRS and CDR2 YFSETQ. V was shortened by 0 bases and J by 1 base, with 7 bases between the two germline ends. DNA for the CDR3: TGCGCCAGCAGCTTGGAACCCTCGAACACTGAAGCTTTCTTT. This encodes CASSLEPSNTEAFF. The whole variable domain, filled in from reference TRBV5-1 and TRBJ1-1, reads KAGVTQTPRYLIKTRGQQVTLSCSPISGHRSVSWYQQTPGQGLQFLFEYFSETQRNKGNFPGRFSGRQFSNSRSEMNVSTLELGDSALYLCASSLEPSNTEAFFGQGTRLTVV.

The chain links TRBV19 to TRBJ2-1; D gene uncertain. The length of the CDR3 is 14 residues. The V end was cut by 4 bases, the J end by 2 bases, with 9 bases between. CDR1 LNHDA and CDR2 SQIVND come from the germline V gene (reference sequence). CDR3 residues: CASSRRDTYNEQFF. The CDR3 DNA follows: TGTGCCAGTAGTAGACGTGACACCTACAATGAGCAGTTCTTC.

The DNA for the CDR3 is TGTGCCAGCACAAGGACATTGAACTCCTACGAGCAGTACTTC. This codes for CASTRTLNSYEQYF. The gene calls are TRBV9 and TRBJ2-7, with D possibly being TRBD1 (5 bases). The germline CDR1 and CDR2 sequences are SGDLS and YYNGEE. V lost 6 bases to trimming and J lost 0 bases, with 13 bases between them. CDR3 size: 14 residues. Full variable domain (rest looked up from reference TRBV9 and TRBJ2-7): DSGVTQTPKHLITATGQRVTLRCSPRSGDLSVYWYQQSLDQGLQFLIQYYNGEERAKGNILERFSAQQFPDLHSELNLSSLELGDSALYFCASTRTLNSYEQYFGPGTRLTVT.

The CDR3 reads CASSHSDRGVSGYTF. DNA of the CDR3: TGTGCCAGCAGCCACTCGGACAGGGGGGTTAGTGGCTACACCTTC. The chain carries TRBV3-1 (or the pseudogene TRBV3-2) and TRBJ1-2; 10 bases agree with TRBD1. Unmatched junction bases numbered 8, after V lost 3 bases and J lost 7 bases. CDR1 LGHDT and CDR2 YNNKEL come from the germline V gene (reference sequence). The CDR3 is 15 residues long.

J is TRBJ1-2 and V is TRBV3-1 (or the pseudogene TRBV3-2); 7 nucleotides agree with TRBD1. Per the germline V gene, CDR1 is LGHDT and CDR2 is YNNKEL (reference sequence). Germline trimming cut 4 bases from V and 5 bases from J; bases unmatched to any gene: 4. The CDR3 is 13 residues long. The CDR3 nucleotides are TGTGCCAGCAGCCGGACAGGAGAGTATGGCTACACCTTC. Translated: CASSRTGEYGYTF.

The chain recombines TRBV30 with TRBJ1-2, with no clear D. CDR1 is GTSNPN, CDR2 SVGIG, per germline (reference sequence). V shed 0 bases and J shed 8 bases, with 7 bases lying between them. The CDR3 is 11 amino acids. The CDR3 reads CAWSVLGGYTF. In nucleotides, the CDR3 is TGTGCCTGGAGTGTGCTGGGGGGCTACACCTTC.

The chain couples TRBV6-5 to TRBJ1-6; no firm D call. This CDR3 is 15 amino acids long. V was cut by 0 bases and J by 3 bases, with 6 bases left in between. Germline CDR1 is MNHEY and CDR2 is SVGAGI. DNA for the CDR3: TGTGCCAGCAGTTACTCACAGCACTATAATTCACCCCTCCACTTT. This encodes CASSYSQHYNSPLHF.

CDR3 loop: CASSSGTGGTGEQFF. The CDR3 nucleotides read TGCGCCAGCAGCTCCGGGACAGGGGGCACAGGTGAGCAGTTCTTC. This chain uses TRBV4-1 with TRBJ2-1; 12 bases match TRBD1. The V segment lost 5 bases and the J segment 9 bases; nucleotides outside the gene matches: 8. Looked up from germline, CDR1 is MGHRA and CDR2 is YSYEKL. CDR3 length equals 15 residues.

This clone appeared once. The genes are TRBV5-1 and TRBJ2-3; 10 nucleotides line up with TRBD2. The CDR3 has 17 amino acids. Trimming cost V 0 bases and J 5 bases; bases outside gene matches: 9. Germline lookup yields CDR1 SGHRS and CDR2 YFSETQ. This CDR3 is CASSLDALAGVGDTQYF. The CDR3 DNA is TGCGCCAGCAGCTTGGATGCGCTAGCGGGAGTCGGAGATACGCAGTATTTT.

J is TRBJ2-3 and V is TRBV7-2; no reliable D call. Germline values: CDR1 SGHTA, CDR2 FQGNSA. The CDR3 spans 12 residues. Trimming took off 5 bases at V and 0 bases at J, with 3 bases between the two ends. CDR3 sequence: CASSISTDTQYF. CDR3 in DNA: TGTGCCAGCAGCATTAGCACAGATACGCAGTATTTT.

The V gene is TRBV10-2, the J gene TRBJ2-3, with 11 nucleotides matching TRBD2. With V trimmed by 3 bases and J by 6 bases, 11 bases remained unmatched. CDR3 length equals 17 residues. Germline loops: CDR1 WSHSY, CDR2 SAAADI. The CDR3 nucleotides are TGCGCCAGCAGTGACCTGGGACTAGCGGACCCCGGGGATACGCAGTATTTT. This sequence encodes CASSDLGLADPGDTQYF.

This chain uses TRBV6-2 or TRBV6-3 with TRBJ1-2; D is undetermined. The germline V gene has CDR1 MNHEY and CDR2 SVGEGT. Trimming took 1 base from V and 6 from J, leaving 15 bases between them. The CDR3 has 15 amino acids. The CDR3 DNA reads TGTGCCAGCAGTTACTGGGCGTTTCCTCCCGATGGCTACACCTTC. Encoded protein: CASSYWAFPPDGYTF.